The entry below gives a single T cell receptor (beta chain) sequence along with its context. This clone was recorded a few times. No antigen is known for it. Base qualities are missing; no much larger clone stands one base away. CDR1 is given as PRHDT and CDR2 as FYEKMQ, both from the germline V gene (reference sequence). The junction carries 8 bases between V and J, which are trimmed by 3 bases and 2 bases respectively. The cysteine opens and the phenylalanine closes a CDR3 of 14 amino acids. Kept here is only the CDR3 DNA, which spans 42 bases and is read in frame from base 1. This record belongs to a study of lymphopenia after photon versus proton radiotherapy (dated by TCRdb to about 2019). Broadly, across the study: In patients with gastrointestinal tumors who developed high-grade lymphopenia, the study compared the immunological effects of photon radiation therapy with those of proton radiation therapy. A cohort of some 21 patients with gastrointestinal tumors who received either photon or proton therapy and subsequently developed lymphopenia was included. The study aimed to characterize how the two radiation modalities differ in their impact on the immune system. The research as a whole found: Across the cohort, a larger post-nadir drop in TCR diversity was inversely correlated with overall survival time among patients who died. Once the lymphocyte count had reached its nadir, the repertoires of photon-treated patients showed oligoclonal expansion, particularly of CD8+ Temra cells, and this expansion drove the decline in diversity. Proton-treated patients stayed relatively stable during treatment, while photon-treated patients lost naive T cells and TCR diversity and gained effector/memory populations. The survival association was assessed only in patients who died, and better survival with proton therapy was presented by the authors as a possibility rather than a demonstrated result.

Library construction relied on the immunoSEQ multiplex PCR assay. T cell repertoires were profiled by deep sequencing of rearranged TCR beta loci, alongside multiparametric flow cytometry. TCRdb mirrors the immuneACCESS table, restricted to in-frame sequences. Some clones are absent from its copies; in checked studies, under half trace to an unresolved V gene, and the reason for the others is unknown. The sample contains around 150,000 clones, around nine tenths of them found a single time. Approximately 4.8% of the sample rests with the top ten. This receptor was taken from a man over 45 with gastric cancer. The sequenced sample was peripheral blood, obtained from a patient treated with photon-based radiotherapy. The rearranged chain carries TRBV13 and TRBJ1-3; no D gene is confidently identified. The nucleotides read TGTGCCAGCAGCTTCGGGGAGACTGGAAACACCATATATTTT. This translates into CASSFGETGNTIYF.